This paragraph reports one TCR beta chain. Antigen unknown. The data are from a study of monozygotic twins with inflammatory bowel disease. Study-level findings and limits: It was not supported that a single strong signal or clonotype was associated with IBD. Patients got different immunosuppressive treatments, which may have made their repertoires more variable. Those with IBD had lower TCRbeta diversity (inverse Simpson) than their healthy co-twins did.

Every TCR library drew on about 3.5 ug of total RNA. TCRdb reprocessed the 5' RACE reads and stores each CDR3 protein as one record, lacking DNA. The sample features approximately 85,000 distinct CDR3 sequences, with around 7.2% in its top ten. Specimen: blood. The receptor comes from a human donor with ulcerative colitis or Crohn's disease, or a healthy co-twin of an affected twin (not recorded which).

This CDR3 is CASSFFNAGQETQYF. The chain couples TRBV18 to TRBJ2-5; as DNA is missing, the TRBD1 call by TCRdb cannot be tested. Germline CDR1 is KGHSH and CDR2 is LQKENI. The CDR3 is made up of 15 amino acids.